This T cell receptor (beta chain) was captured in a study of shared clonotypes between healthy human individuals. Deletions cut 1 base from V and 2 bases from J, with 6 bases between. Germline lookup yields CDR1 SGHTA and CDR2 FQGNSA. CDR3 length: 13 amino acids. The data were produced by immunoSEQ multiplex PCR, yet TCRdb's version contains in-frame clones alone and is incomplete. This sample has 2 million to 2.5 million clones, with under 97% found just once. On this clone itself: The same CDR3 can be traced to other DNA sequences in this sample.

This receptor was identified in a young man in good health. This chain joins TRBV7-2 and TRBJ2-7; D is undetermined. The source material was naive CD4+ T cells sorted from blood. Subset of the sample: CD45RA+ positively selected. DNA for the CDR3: TGTGCCAGCAGCTTAGGAGGTACCTACGAGCAGTACTTC. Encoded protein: CASSLGGTYEQYF.